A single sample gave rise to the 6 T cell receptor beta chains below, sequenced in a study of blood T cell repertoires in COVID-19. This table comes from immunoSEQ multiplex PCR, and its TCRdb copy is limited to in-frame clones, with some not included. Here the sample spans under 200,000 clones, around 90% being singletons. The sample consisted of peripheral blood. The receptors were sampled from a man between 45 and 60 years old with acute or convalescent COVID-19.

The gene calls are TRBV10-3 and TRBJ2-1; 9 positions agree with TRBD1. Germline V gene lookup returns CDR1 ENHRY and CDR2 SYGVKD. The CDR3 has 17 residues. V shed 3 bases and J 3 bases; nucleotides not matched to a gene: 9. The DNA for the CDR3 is TGTGCCATCAGTGATAACAGGGGGCGAAGCCTCTACAATGAGCAGTTCTTC. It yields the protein CAISDNRGRSLYNEQFF.

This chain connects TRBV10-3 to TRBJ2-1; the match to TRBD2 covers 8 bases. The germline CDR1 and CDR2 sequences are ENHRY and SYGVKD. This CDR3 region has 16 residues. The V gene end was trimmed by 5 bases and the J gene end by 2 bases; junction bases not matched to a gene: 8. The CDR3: CAISYVAGPTYNEQFF. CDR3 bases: TGTGCCATCAGTTACGTAGCGGGACCGACCTACAATGAGCAGTTCTTC.

CDR3 in amino acids: CASSWRCGKPQHF. CDR3 sequence (DNA): TGTGCCAGCAGTTGGCGTTGCGGCAAGCCCCAGCATTTT. The chain couples TRBV6-7 to TRBJ1-5; D remains ambiguous. TRBV6-7 is known as an ORF, though its function is uncertain. Trimming pared 4 bases from V and 8 bases from J, leaving 12 bases between. This CDR3 is 13 amino acids long.

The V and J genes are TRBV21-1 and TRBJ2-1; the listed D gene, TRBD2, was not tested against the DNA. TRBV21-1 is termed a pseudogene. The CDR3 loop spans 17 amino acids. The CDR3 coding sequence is TGTGCCAGCAGCAAATTTTTGGCGGGAGGTTCCTACAATGAGCAGTTCTTC. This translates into CASSKFLAGGSYNEQFF.

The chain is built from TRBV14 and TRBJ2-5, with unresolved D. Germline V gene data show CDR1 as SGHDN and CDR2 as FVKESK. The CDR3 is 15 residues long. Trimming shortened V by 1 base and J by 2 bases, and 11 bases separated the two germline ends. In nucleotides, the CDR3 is TGTGCCAGCAGCCAAGTCCGCGGAGTGCAAGAGACCCAGTACTTC. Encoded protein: CASSQVRGVQETQYF.

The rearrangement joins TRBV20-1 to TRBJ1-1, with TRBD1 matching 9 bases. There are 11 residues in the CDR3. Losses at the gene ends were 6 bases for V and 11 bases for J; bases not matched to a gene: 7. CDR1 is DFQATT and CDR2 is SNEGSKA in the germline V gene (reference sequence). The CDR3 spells CSAQGQGGAFF. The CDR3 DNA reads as TGCAGTGCCCAGGGACAGGGCGGGGCTTTCTTT.